Listed below are T cell receptor beta chains from one sample, sequenced in a study of blood T cell repertoires in COVID-19. Only in-frame clones appear in the TCRdb table, and some are missing; sequencing was by immunoSEQ multiplex PCR. Of 130,000 to 150,000 clones listed, 70% to 85% were seen once; the top ten hold roughly a tenth. The sequenced material came from peripheral blood. Receptors were obtained from a man in his 60s with active or convalescent COVID-19. CDR3s include the opening cysteine and the closing phenylalanine or tryptophan. The order of the fields is V gene, D gene, J gene, clone size, CDR3 DNA, CDR3 protein. D genes are given only for firm matches. Clone size appears in some rows only: once, few, many, or a class for an expanded clone.

>TRBV12-3/TRBV12-4|NA|TRBJ1-2|NA
TGTGCCAGCAGTTTAGGGTTGGGGGCGTGGGGCACCTTC
CASSLGLGAWGTF
>TRBV6-2/TRBV6-3|NA|TRBJ2-1|NA
TGTGCCAGCAGTAACCCTCCCGGCAATGAGCAGTTCTTC
CASSNPPGNEQFF
>TRBV11-2|NA|TRBJ2-3|NA
TGTGCCAGCAGCTTTGCGGGGAAGACAGATACGCAGTATTTT
CASSFAGKTDTQYF
>TRBV19|NA|TRBJ1-5|few
TGTGCCAGTAGCACAATGGGGGGGCTGGATCAGCCCCAGCATTTT
CASSTMGGLDQPQHF
>TRBV6-5|NA|TRBJ1-2|NA
TGTGCCAGCAGCTCTGACAGGAGACAAAACTATGGCTACACCTTC
CASSSDRRQNYGYTF
>TRBV27|NA|TRBJ1-5|NA
TGTGCCAGCAGTTTCGGGCGATCGGGGACAAGGGTGGTTCAGCCCCAGCATTTT
CASSFGRSGTRVVQPQHF
>TRBV27|NA|TRBJ2-1|NA
TGTGCCAGCAGTTTCATGAATGAGCAGTTCTTC
CASSFMNEQFF
>TRBV10-3|TRBD2|TRBJ2-3|NA
TGTGCCATCAGTGAGTCTTTAGCGGGAACGTCAGATACGCAGTATTTT
CAISESLAGTSDTQYF
>TRBV15|NA|TRBJ2-7|NA
TGTGCCACCGGTCCTCAGTACTACGAGCAGTACTTC
CATGPQYYEQYF
>TRBV18|NA|TRBJ2-2|NA
TGTGCCAGCTCACCAGCCGCGGGGACGAACACCGGGGAGCTGTTTTTT
CASSPAAGTNTGELFF
>TRBV6-5|NA|TRBJ2-1|NA
TGTGCCAGCAGTTTCTCCGGGACACACAATGAGCAGTTCTTC
CASSFSGTHNEQFF
>TRBV7-2|TRBD2|TRBJ2-3|NA
TGTGCCAGCAGCCGGCATAGCGGGAGCGGAACAGATACGCAGTATTTT
CASSRHSGSGTDTQYF
>TRBV25-1|NA|TRBJ2-1|NA
TGTGCCAGCAGGGGGCGGAACGCTTACAATGAGCAGTTCTTC
CASRGRNAYNEQFF
>TRBV7-9|NA|TRBJ1-5|NA
TGTGCCAGCAGCTTGCAGGCTAATCAGCCCCAGCATTTT
CASSLQANQPQHF
>TRBV7-8|NA|TRBJ2-7|NA
TGTGCCAGCAGCTTAGCGAGCGACTACGAGCAGTACTTC
CASSLASDYEQYF
>TRBV6-5|NA|TRBJ2-6|NA
TGTGCCAGCATCAATCTAGGGGGTGGGGCCAACGTCCTGACTTTC
CASINLGGGANVLTF
>TRBV12-3/TRBV12-4|TRBD2|TRBJ2-7|once
TGTGCCAGCGGGGGGGGGAGACAGCAGTACTTC
CASGGGRQQYF
>TRBV6-2/TRBV6-3|NA|TRBJ1-5|NA
TGTGCCAGCAGTTACTCGAGGCGGAGCAATCAGCCCCAGCATTTT
CASSYSRRSNQPQHF
>TRBV5-1|TRBD1|TRBJ1-2|NA
TGCGCCAGCACCCGGACAGGGCCCGAAAACCATGGCTACACCTTC
CASTRTGPENHGYTF
>TRBV10-3|TRBD1|TRBJ1-2|NA
TGTGCCATCAGTGAGGACAGGGTAAGCGGCTACACCTTC
CAISEDRVSGYTF
>TRBV27|TRBD1|TRBJ1-5|NA
TGTGCCAGCAGGTGGACAGGGGCAGGGAGCAATCAGCCCCAGCATTTT
CASRWTGAGSNQPQHF